The rows below give T cell receptor beta chains drawn from one sample of a study of blood T cell repertoires in COVID-19. Using immunoSEQ multiplex PCR, the repertoire was profiled, and TCRdb retains in-frame clones only, with some absent. The sample has some 700,000 clones; just under 90% are singletons. Sequenced: peripheral blood. The receptor source for this set is a woman under 30 with acute or convalescent COVID-19. Both conserved end residues are part of each CDR3. D genes are given only for firm matches. Rows may omit the clone size; those that give it use once, few, many or a size class.

v_gene	abundance	j_gene	d_gene	CDR3nt	CDR3aa
TRBV6-6	NA	TRBJ2-1	TRBD1	TGTGCCAGCAGTTACACCGGGACAGACTACAATGAGCAGTTCTTC	CASSYTGTDYNEQFF
TRBV12-3/TRBV12-4	NA	TRBJ1-2	TRBD1	TGTGCCAGCAGTACCGGGACAGGTTATGGCTACACCTTC	CASSTGTGYGYTF
TRBV2	NA	TRBJ1-2	NA	TGTGCCAGCACAGAACAGGGTGAAGGCTACACCTTC	CASTEQGEGYTF
TRBV6-5	NA	TRBJ2-7	NA	TGTGCCAGCAGCAGAGCCGGGACACCCTACGAGCAGTACTTC	CASSRAGTPYEQYF
TRBV7-2	NA	TRBJ1-6	NA	TGTGCCAGCAGCTTCGGGGGGACCGGTTCACCCCTCCACTTT	CASSFGGTGSPLHF
TRBV4-1	NA	TRBJ1-5	TRBD1	TGCGCCAGCAGCCACCCGGGACAGGGGATCCAGCCCCAGCATTTT	CASSHPGQGIQPQHF
TRBV7-2	few	TRBJ1-1	NA	TGTGCCAGCAGCCCGACGTCCGGACAGCTTGAAGCTTTCTTT	CASSPTSGQLEAFF
TRBV29-1	NA	TRBJ1-5	TRBD1	TGCAGCGTTGATGCCCAAGACAGGGTCCAATGTCAGCCCCAGCATTTT	CSVDAQDRVQCQPQHF
TRBV7-4	NA	TRBJ1-1	NA	TGTGCCAGCAGCCTGTGGGGTCCGGGGGGAGCGAACACTGAAGCTTTCTTT	CASSLWGPGGANTEAFF
TRBV30	NA	TRBJ1-1	NA	TGTGCCTGGAGCCAAGACTTGGGGCTAGGGGTTGAAGCTTTCTTT	CAWSQDLGLGVEAFF
TRBV19	NA	TRBJ2-1	TRBD1	TGTGCCAGTAGCGGGACAGACCACAATGAGCAGTTCTTC	CASSGTDHNEQFF
TRBV6-4	NA	TRBJ1-6	NA	TGTGCCAGCAGTCCGTCGCCGGGAAATTCACCCCTCCACTTT	CASSPSPGNSPLHF
TRBV28	NA	TRBJ2-3	TRBD1	TGTGCCAGCAGTGTCTCCTGGGGGACAGAGTCAGATACGCAGTATTTT	CASSVSWGTESDTQYF
TRBV30	NA	TRBJ1-2	TRBD1	TGTGCCTGGAGTGTAGGAGGGGGCAGGGGAGTCATTGGCTACACCTTC	CAWSVGGGRGVIGYTF
TRBV30	NA	TRBJ1-2	NA	TGTGCCTGGAGTAGCCCGATGCGGGGAGGCTACACCTTC	CAWSSPMRGGYTF
TRBV19	NA	TRBJ1-1	NA	TGTGCCAGTTCCATTTGGGGAGAGACTGAAGCTTTCTTT	CASSIWGETEAFF
TRBV28	NA	TRBJ1-5	TRBD1	TGTGCCAGCAGAAAAGGACAGGGGTTCGGCTCGCGTTTTGATCAGCCCCAGCATTTT	CASRKGQGFGSRFDQPQHF
TRBV3-1/TRBV3-2	NA	TRBJ1-1	NA	TGTGCCAGCAGCCAAGGACAGATTATGAACACTGAAGCTTTCTTT	CASSQGQIMNTEAFF
TRBV4-1	NA	TRBJ1-2	TRBD1	TGCGCCAGCAGCCAAGAAAGACAGGGAATGGGGGGCTACACCTTC	CASSQERQGMGGYTF
TRBV9	once	TRBJ2-4	TRBD2	TGTGCCAGCAGCGTAGGGAGCGGGGCCAACCCAAACATTCAGTACTTC	CASSVGSGANPNIQYF
TRBV6-2/TRBV6-3	NA	TRBJ1-2	NA	TGTGCCAGCAGTTACTCTCGTGGCTACACCTTC	CASSYSRGYTF
TRBV3-1/TRBV3-2	NA	TRBJ2-7	TRBD1	TGTGCCAGCAGCCAAAGGACAGGGGGTCTTGGTTACGAGCAGTACTTC	CASSQRTGGLGYEQYF
TRBV27	NA	TRBJ1-5	TRBD1	TGTGCCAGCAGTTGGTCAGGGGGAAGCAATCAGCCCCAGCATTTT	CASSWSGGSNQPQHF
TRBV6-5	NA	TRBJ1-2	TRBD1	TGTGCCAGCAGTCCGCGGGACAGGCCCGCCGGGGGCTACACCTTC	CASSPRDRPAGGYTF
TRBV5-1	NA	TRBJ2-7	TRBD1	TGCGCCAGCAGCTTCCCCGGGACAGGGAACTACGAGCAGTACTTC	CASSFPGTGNYEQYF
TRBV10-1	once	TRBJ2-7	NA	TGCGCCAGCAGTGAGTCGAAAGGGGAGGCGGCCTACGAGCAGTACTTC	CASSESKGEAAYEQYF
TRBV19	NA	TRBJ2-5	TRBD2	TGTGCCAGTAGTCGACTAGCGGGGGCCCCGGGTGAGACCCAGTACTTC	CASSRLAGAPGETQYF
TRBV3-1/TRBV3-2	NA	TRBJ1-2	NA	TGTGCCAGCAGCCAAGAGGTAACGAGTAACTATGGCTACACCTTC	CASSQEVTSNYGYTF
TRBV7-9	few	TRBJ1-4	NA	TGTGCCAGCACCTACCGGCAGGGTAATGAAAAACTGTTTTTT	CASTYRQGNEKLFF
TRBV7-3	NA	TRBJ1-1	NA	TGTGCCAGCAGCTTACTCTCTATCATGAACACTGAAGCTTTCTTT	CASSLLSIMNTEAFF
TRBV12-5	NA	TRBJ2-3	TRBD2	TGTGCTAGTGGTTTGTTCCGGACTAGCGGGGGGTTGGTAGATACGCAGTATTTT	CASGLFRTSGGLVDTQYF
TRBV4-1	NA	TRBJ1-2	NA	TGCGCCAGCAGCCAAGATAGGGGGGGCCTTAGGGGCTACACCTTC	CASSQDRGGLRGYTF
TRBV5-1	NA	TRBJ2-5	NA	TGCGCCAGCAGCTTGGGACTGTTAATCCAAGAGACCCAGTACTTC	CASSLGLLIQETQYF